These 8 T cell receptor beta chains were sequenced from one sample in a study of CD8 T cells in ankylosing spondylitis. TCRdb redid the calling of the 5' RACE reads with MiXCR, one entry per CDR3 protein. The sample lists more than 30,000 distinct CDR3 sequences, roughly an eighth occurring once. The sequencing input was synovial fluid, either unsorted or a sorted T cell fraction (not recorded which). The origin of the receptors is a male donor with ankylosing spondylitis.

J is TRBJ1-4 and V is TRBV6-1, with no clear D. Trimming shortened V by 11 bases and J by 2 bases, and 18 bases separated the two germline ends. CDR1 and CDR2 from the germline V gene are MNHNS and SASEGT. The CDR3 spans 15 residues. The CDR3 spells CAAGRPTRTNEKLFF. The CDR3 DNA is TGTGCCGCGGGCCGCCCGACGCGGACTAATGAAAAACTGTTTTTT.

CDR3 loop: CASSPNIGPDTQYF. The DNA for the CDR3 is TGTGCCAGCAGCCCCAATATCGGGCCAGATACGCAGTATTTT. This chain uses TRBV7-6 with TRBJ2-3; D unresolved. This CDR3 contains 14 residues. Germline V lookup: CDR1 SGHVS, CDR2 FNYEAQ. Deletions cut 5 bases from V and 4 bases from J, with 13 bases between.

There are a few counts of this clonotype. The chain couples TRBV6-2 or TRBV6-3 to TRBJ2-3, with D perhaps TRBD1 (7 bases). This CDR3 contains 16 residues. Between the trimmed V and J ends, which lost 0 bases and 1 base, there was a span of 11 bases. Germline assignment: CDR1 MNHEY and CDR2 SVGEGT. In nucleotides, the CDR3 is TGTGCCAGCAGTTACTCTGGGGGGACAGGCACAGATACGCAGTATTTT. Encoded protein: CASSYSGGTGTDTQYF.

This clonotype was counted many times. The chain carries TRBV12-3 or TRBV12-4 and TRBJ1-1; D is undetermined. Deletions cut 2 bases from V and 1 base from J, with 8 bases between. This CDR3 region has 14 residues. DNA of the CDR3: TGTGCCAGCAGTTTAAATACACAGAACACTGAAGCTTTCTTT. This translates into CASSLNTQNTEAFF.

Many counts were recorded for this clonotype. The CDR3 is CASSQWVRTGYYEQYF. The CDR3 bases are TGCGCCAGCAGCCAATGGGTCAGGACAGGGTACTACGAGCAGTACTTC. This chain connects TRBV4-1 to TRBJ2-7; 8 nucleotides match TRBD1. This CDR3 is built from 16 residues. The trim removed 2 bases at V and 3 bases at J, leaving 9 bases unmatched. The germline gives CDR1 MGHRA, CDR2 YSYEKL.

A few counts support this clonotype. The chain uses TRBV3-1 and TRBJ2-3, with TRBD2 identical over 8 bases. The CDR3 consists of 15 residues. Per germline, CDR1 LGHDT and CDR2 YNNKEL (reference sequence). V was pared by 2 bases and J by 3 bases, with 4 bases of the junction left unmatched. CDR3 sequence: CASSQRGGVTDTQYF. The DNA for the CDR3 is TGTGCCAGCAGCCAACGGGGGGGTGTAACAGATACGCAGTATTTT.

CDR3 residues: CASSMSLAGDYEQYF. In DNA form, the CDR3 reads TGTGCCAGTAGTATGTCCCTAGCCGGCGACTACGAGCAGTACTTC. V usage is TRBV19 and J usage is TRBJ2-7; D perhaps matches TRBD2 (5 bases). The CDR3 has 15 amino acids. Germline V gene lookup returns CDR1 LNHDA and CDR2 SQIVND (reference sequence). V lost 3 bases and J lost 3, with 15 bases in between. The full variable domain, completed using reference TRBV19 and TRBJ2-7, is DGGITQSPKYLFRKEGQNVTLSCEQNLNHDAMYWYRQDPGQGLRLIYYSQIVNDFQKGDIAEGYSVSREKKESFPLTVTSAQKNPTAFYLCASSMSLAGDYEQYFGPGTRLTVT.

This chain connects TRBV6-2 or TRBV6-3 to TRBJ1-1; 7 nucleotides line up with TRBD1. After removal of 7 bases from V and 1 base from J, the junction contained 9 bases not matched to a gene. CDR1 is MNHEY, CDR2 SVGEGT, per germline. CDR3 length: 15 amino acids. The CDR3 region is CASKDWTGWNTEAFF. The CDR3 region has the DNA TGTGCCAGCAAGGATTGGACAGGATGGAACACTGAAGCTTTCTTT.